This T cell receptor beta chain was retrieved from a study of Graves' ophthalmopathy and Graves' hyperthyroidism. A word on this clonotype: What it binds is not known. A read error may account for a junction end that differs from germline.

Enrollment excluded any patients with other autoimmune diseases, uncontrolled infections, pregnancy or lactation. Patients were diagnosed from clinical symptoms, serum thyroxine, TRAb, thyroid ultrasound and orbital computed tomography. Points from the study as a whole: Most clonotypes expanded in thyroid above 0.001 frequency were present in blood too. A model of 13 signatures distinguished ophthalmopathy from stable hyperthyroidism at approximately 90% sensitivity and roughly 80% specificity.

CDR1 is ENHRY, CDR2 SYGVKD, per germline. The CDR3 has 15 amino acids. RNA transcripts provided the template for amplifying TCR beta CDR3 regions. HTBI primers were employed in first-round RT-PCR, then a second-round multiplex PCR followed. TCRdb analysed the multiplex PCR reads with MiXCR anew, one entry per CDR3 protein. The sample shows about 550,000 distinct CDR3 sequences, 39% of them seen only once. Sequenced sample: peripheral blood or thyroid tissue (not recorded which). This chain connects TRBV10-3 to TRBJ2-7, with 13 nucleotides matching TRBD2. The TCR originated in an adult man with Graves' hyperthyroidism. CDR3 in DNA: TGTGCCACCCTAGACACTAGCGGGGGGGCCTATGAGCAGTACTTC. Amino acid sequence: CATLDTSGGAYEQYF.